These 4 T cell receptor beta chains came from one sample sequenced in a study of technical replicates of blood from a handful of donors. Clones were sequenced by immunoSEQ multiplex PCR, and TCRdb holds only the in-frame ones, with some missing. The profile shows 68,000 or so clones, about 90% of them singletons. The material sequenced was T cells isolated from PBMCs. The receptors come from a human donor in good health.

This clone was detected once. The chain uses TRBV11-3 and TRBJ1-2, with D maybe TRBD1 (5 bases). V gave up 3 bases and J gave up 2 bases, with 10 bases separating them. CDR1 is SGHNT and CDR2 is YENEEA in the germline V gene. The CDR3 extends over 14 amino acids. The CDR3 region has the DNA TGTGCCAGCAGCTTGGGGCCGAACAACTATGGCTACACCTTC. This codes for CASSLGPNNYGYTF. Together with reference TRBV11-3 and TRBJ1-2, the CDR3 gives the full variable domain: EAGVVQSPRYKIIEKKQPVAFWCNPISGHNTLYWYLQNLGQGPELLIRYENEEAVDDSQLPKDRFSAERLKGVDSTLKIQPAELGDSAVYLCASSLGPNNYGYTFGSGTRLTVV.

V usage is TRBV21-1 and J usage is TRBJ1-4. TRBV21-1 is termed a pseudogene. This CDR3 contains 15 residues. The CDR3 is CASSKSRGADEKLFF. CDR3 nucleotides: TGTGCCAGCAGCAAAAGTCGGGGGGCGGATGAAAAACTGTTTTTT.

This chain uses TRBV30 with TRBJ1-1; TRBD1 is a possible D gene (6 bases). Germline V gene sequence: CDR1 GTSNPN, CDR2 SVGIG (reference sequence). V lost 0 bases and J lost 8, with 16 bases in between. The CDR3 sequence is 14 residues long. The CDR3 spells CAWSVTSGHTEAFF. The CDR3 coding sequence is TGTGCCTGGAGTGTCACTTCGGGACATACAGAAGCTTTCTTT.

The chain is built from TRBV2 and TRBJ1-4; 8 positions match TRBD1. This CDR3 is built from 15 residues. Per the germline V gene, CDR1 is SNHLY and CDR2 is FYNNEI. The trim removed 4 bases at V and 9 bases at J, leaving 10 bases unmatched. The CDR3 loop is CASSAQGALMKKLFF. The CDR3 DNA sequence: TGTGCCAGCAGTGCCCAGGGGGCGCTTATGAAAAAACTGTTTTTT.